What follows describes a single TCR beta chain. The record originates from a study of blood T cell repertoires in COVID-19. For the study at large: COVID-19 samples, acute and convalescent, were from the United States, Italy and Spain. In each case, the material was cDNA or gDNA derived from T cells, B-cell-depleted T cells, or PBMCs.

The ends were cut back, 7 bases at V and 0 bases at J, with 10 bases in the middle. Germline V gene sequence: CDR1 LNHDA, CDR2 SQIVND (reference sequence). The CDR3 extends over 15 amino acids. The authors' processing: Estimation of nucleated cell counts relied on the amplification of reference gene primers. TCRdb's table, derived via immunoSEQ multiplex PCR, lists solely in-frame clones and lacks some. The DNA gave D and trimming, while V, J and clone size come from that table. Among 75,000 to 90,000 clones listed, more than 75% were seen once. The source is a human donor in a cohort sampled during active COVID-19. Sequenced: peripheral blood. This rearrangement joins TRBV19 to TRBJ2-6; D gene ambiguous. The chain's CDR3 is CASINSFSGANVLTF. The DNA for the CDR3 is TGTGCCAGTATTAACAGCTTCTCTGGGGCCAACGTCCTGACTTTC. Full variable domain (outside the CDR3, taken from reference TRBV19 and TRBJ2-6): DGGITQSPKYLFRKEGQNVTLSCEQNLNHDAMYWYRQDPGQGLRLIYYSQIVNDFQKGDIAEGYSVSREKKESFPLTVTSAQKNPTAFYLCASINSFSGANVLTFGAGSRLTVL.